The 12 T cell receptor beta chains below were found in one sample sequenced in a study of blood T cells in healthy people across ages. A second PCR of roughly 7 to 11 cycles used a sample-barcoded 5' primer and a J-beta primer mix. A single record per CDR3 protein comes from TCRdb applying MiXCR to the 5' RACE reads. Here the sample spans roughly 500,000 distinct CDR3 sequences, around 24% being singletons. Separately, the same data were catalogued under a study of T cells of mothers and their children.

Sequenced: blood. All receptors come from a boy between 5 and 17 years old in good health.

In this sample, this clonotype turned up a few times. The rearrangement links TRBV6-5 to TRBJ2-3, with D unclear. CDR1 MNHEY and CDR2 SVGAGI come from the germline V gene. The CDR3 consists of 12 residues. Trimming left V 1 base short and J 5 bases short, with 4 bases between. The CDR3 DNA reads TGTGCCAGCAGTTACTACCAAGATACGCAGTATTTT. This gives the protein CASSYYQDTQYF.

The rearrangement links TRBV6-5 to TRBJ2-6, with D possibly being TRBD1 (7 bases). From germline, CDR1 is MNHEY and CDR2 SVGAGI. The CDR3 has 17 amino acids. V lost 5 bases, J lost 0 bases, and 14 bases lay in between. CDR3 bases: TGTGCCAGCAGTGGAGGGACAGAGAGCTCTGGGGCCAACGTCCTGACTTTC. Its translation is CASSGGTESSGANVLTF.

This clonotype was detected a few times. The chain is built from TRBV18 and TRBJ1-5; possibly TRBD1 for D (5 bases). CDR3 length: 15 amino acids. Germline CDR1 reads KGHSH; CDR2 reads LQKENI. V gave up 3 bases and J gave up 5 bases, with 14 bases separating them. CDR3 nucleotides: TGTGCCAGCTCACCGTACGGGGGTCAAGATCAGCCCCAGCATTTT. As protein: CASSPYGGQDQPQHF.

The table lists this clonotype with a few counts. V gene TRBV7-9 combines with J gene TRBJ2-5; maybe TRBD2 (6 bases). The end of the DNA is better explained by TRBJ2-1, so the J call may be wrong. CDR3 length equals 13 residues. Germline assignment: CDR1 SEHNR and CDR2 FQNEAQ (reference sequence). In nucleotides, the CDR3 is TGTGCCAGCAGGGAGGGGCATCACAATGAGCAGTTCTTC. Its protein is CASREGHHNEQFF.

This clonotype was seen only a few times. The chain is built from TRBV16 and TRBJ2-5; 8 bases align to TRBD2. The J call may be faulty, since TRBJ2-7 better matches the DNA end. The CDR3 extends over 15 amino acids. Germline V gives CDR1 KGHSY, CDR2 FQNENV. The CDR3 here is CASSPTGGPGIEQYF. The CDR3 DNA is TGTGCCAGCAGCCCAACGGGGGGGCCTGGGATCGAGCAGTACTTC.

The V call is TRBV4-3, the J call TRBJ2-7, with D possibly being TRBD2 (7 bases). Trimming removed 0 bases at V and 2 bases at J, with 17 bases between. Germline-derived CDR1 and CDR2 are LGHNA and YSLEER. The CDR3 extends over 17 amino acids. This CDR3 is CASSQEWRGLMTYEQYF. CDR3 bases: TGCGCCAGCAGCCAAGAGTGGCGGGGGCTTATGACCTACGAGCAGTACTTC.

The rearrangement links TRBV9 to TRBJ2-1; maybe TRBD2 (6 bases). The CDR3 is 15 residues long. Trimming left V 4 bases short and J 8 bases short, with 19 bases between. The germline CDR1 and CDR2 sequences are SGDLS and YYNGEE. The CDR3 coding sequence is TGTGCCAGCAGCACCCGACGGGACGGGGGAGATGAGCAGTTCTTC. This codes for CASSTRRDGGDEQFF.

There are a few counts of this clonotype. The chain carries TRBV5-1 and TRBJ2-7; D gene ambiguous. From germline, CDR1 is SGHRS and CDR2 YFSETQ. V lost 1 base and J lost 0, with 8 bases in between. The CDR3 extends over 14 amino acids. The CDR3 loop reads CASSLSQASYEQYF. The CDR3 DNA reads TGCGCCAGCAGCTTGAGCCAGGCCTCCTACGAGCAGTACTTC.

This clonotype has a count of ten or more. The rearrangement uses TRBV6-5 and TRBJ2-1; D not certain. The CDR3 length is 13 residues. Germline V gene data show CDR1 as MNHEY and CDR2 as SVGAGI. Deletions cut 6 bases from V and 2 bases from J, with 8 bases between. The CDR3 DNA is TGTGCCAGCAGCACGGGCCCCTACAATGAGCAGTTCTTC. Translation gives CASSTGPYNEQFF.

This clonotype turned up a few times. The rearrangement links TRBV13 to TRBJ2-1, with 7 bases fitting TRBD2. The CDR3 is 15 residues long. The V and J ends lost 3 bases and 3 bases, in that order; junction bases with no gene match: 5. The germline V gene has CDR1 PRHDT and CDR2 FYEKMQ (reference sequence). Here the CDR3 DNA reads TGTGCCAGCAGCTTGACTAGCTCTAACTACAATGAGCAGTTCTTC. This sequence encodes CASSLTSSNYNEQFF.

The chain combines TRBV5-1 with TRBJ1-5; possible D gene TRBD1, 6 bases. The V end lost 5 bases, the J end lost 0 bases, and 15 bases lay between the germline ends. CDR1 is SGHRS, CDR2 YFSETQ, per germline. The CDR3 spans 16 residues. The CDR3: CASSTGKGYSNQPQHF. CDR3 nucleotides: TGCGCCAGCAGTACAGGGAAAGGCTATAGCAATCAGCCCCAGCATTTT. The variable domain in full, completed from reference TRBV5-1 and TRBJ1-5, reads KAGVTQTPRYLIKTRGQQVTLSCSPISGHRSVSWYQQTPGQGLQFLFEYFSETQRNKGNFPGRFSGRQFSNSRSEMNVSTLELGDSALYLCASSTGKGYSNQPQHFGDGTRLSIL.

This clonotype was found a few times. The V gene is TRBV3-1, the J gene TRBJ2-7; 10 bases fit TRBD2. The germline CDR1 and CDR2 sequences are LGHDT and YNNKEL (reference sequence). V dropped 5 bases and J dropped 4; count of bases not matched to a gene: 8. The CDR3 has 15 residues. CDR3 amino acids: CASSLLAGKGYEQYF. CDR3 sequence (DNA): TGTGCCAGCAGCTTACTAGCGGGAAAGGGGTACGAGCAGTACTTC.